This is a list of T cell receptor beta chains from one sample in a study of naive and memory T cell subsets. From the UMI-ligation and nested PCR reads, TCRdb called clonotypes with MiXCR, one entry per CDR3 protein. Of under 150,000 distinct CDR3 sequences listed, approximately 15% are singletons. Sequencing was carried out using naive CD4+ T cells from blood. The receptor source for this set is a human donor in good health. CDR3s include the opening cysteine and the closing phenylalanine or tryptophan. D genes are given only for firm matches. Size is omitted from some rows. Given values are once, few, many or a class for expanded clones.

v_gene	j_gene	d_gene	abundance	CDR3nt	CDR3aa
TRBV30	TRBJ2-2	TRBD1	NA	TGTGCCTGGAGGGGAGGGACAGGGGTGCCCGGGGAGCTGTTTTTT	CAWRGGTGVPGELFF
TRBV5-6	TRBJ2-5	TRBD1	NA	TGTGCCAGCCACCGCAGGCGCTTAGACAGGGGTGAGGAGACCCAGTACTTC	CASHRRRLDRGEETQYF
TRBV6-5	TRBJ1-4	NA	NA	TGTGCCAGCAGCACCCAGGGTTTACGGGAAAAACTGTTTTTT	CASSTQGLREKLFF
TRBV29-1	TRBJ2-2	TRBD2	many	TGCAGCGTTCGGGAGGGGACTAGCGGGTGGAACACCGGGGAGCTGTTTTTT	CSVREGTSGWNTGELFF
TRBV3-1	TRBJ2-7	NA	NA	TGTGCCAGCAGCCAAGATCTGCCACAGAAGAGCTCCTACGAGCAGTACTTC	CASSQDLPQKSSYEQYF
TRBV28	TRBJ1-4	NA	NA	TGTGCCAGCACCAGGGCAACTAATGAAAAACTGTTTTTT	CASTRATNEKLFF
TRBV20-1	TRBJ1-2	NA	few	TGCAGTGCCGCCAAGTCGGGGCCCTCTAACTATGGCTACACCTTC	CSAAKSGPSNYGYTF
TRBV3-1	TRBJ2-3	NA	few	TGTGCCAGTCGAGGGAGCAACCTAGATACGCAGTATTTT	CASRGSNLDTQYF
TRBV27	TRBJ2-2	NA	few	TGTGCCAGCAGTTTAGGGCGCGTTAACACCGGGGAGCTGTTTTTT	CASSLGRVNTGELFF
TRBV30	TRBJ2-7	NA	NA	TGTGCCTGCACAGGGATGAGTTACTACGAGCAGTACTTC	CACTGMSYYEQYF
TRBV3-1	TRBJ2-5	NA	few	TGTGCCAGCAGCCAAGATACGTACCAAGAGACCCAGTACTTC	CASSQDTYQETQYF
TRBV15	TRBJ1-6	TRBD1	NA	TGTGCCACCAGCGGCGGACAGGGCGTAAATTCACCCCTCCACTTT	CATSGGQGVNSPLHF
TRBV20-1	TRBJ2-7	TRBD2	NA	TGCAGTGCCTCTAGCGGGAGATCCCCCTACGAGCAGTACTTC	CSASSGRSPYEQYF
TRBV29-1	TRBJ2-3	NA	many	TGCAGCGTTGTTTCAGTGTCAGATACGCAGTATTTT	CSVVSVSDTQYF
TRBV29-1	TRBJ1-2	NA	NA	TGCAGCGTTGAAGTCCCGCAGGCCCTGGGATGCACCTTC	CSVEVPQALGCTF
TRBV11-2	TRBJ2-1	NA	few	TGTGCCAGCAGCCTCAGTGGGGGCGGAGCTTACAATGAGCAGTTCTTC	CASSLSGGGAYNEQFF
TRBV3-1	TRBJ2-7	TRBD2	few	TGTGCCAGCAGCCAAGAGAGGAGCGGGAGGGACGAGCAGTACTTC	CASSQERSGRDEQYF
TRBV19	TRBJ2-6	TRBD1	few	TGTGCCAGTAGCCCCGGGACAGGAGACTCTGGGGCCAACGTCCTGACTTTC	CASSPGTGDSGANVLTF
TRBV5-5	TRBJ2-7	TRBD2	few	TGTGCCAGCAGCACAATGCCGGGACTAGAGATCTACGAGCAGTACTTC	CASSTMPGLEIYEQYF
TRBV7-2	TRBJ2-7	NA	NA	TGTGCCAGCAGGTGGGCACGGGACGTGTCCTACGAGCAGTACTTC	CASRWARDVSYEQYF
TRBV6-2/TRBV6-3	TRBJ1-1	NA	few	TGTGCCAGCAGTTACTCCTCGGACACTGAAGCTTTCTTT	CASSYSSDTEAFF
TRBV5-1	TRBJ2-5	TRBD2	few	TGCGCCAGCAGCTGGAGCGGGAGTGCAGAGACCCAGTACTTC	CASSWSGSAETQYF
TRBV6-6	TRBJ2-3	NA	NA	TGTGCGATTCAAAGGGGCAGCGCGGATACGCAGTATTTT	CAIQRGSADTQYF
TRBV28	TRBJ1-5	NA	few	TGTGCCAGCAGTTTATGGCAGGGAAGTCAGCCCCAGCATTTT	CASSLWQGSQPQHF
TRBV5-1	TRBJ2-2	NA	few	TGCGCCAGCGCGAGACAGGTTGACGGGGAGCTGTTTTTT	CASARQVDGELFF
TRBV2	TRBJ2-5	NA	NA	TGTGCCAGCAGCGGGCCCACGGAGGAACAAGAGACCCAGTACTTC	CASSGPTEEQETQYF
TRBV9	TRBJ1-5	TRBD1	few	TGTGCCAGCAGCGTGGGGAAGGGGGCCAATCAGCCCCAGCATTTT	CASSVGKGANQPQHF
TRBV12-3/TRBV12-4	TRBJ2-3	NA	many	TGTGCCAGCAGTCCGGACGGTCGTACTAGCACAGATACGCAGTATTTT	CASSPDGRTSTDTQYF
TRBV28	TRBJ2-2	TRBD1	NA	TGTGCCAGCAGGGAAGACAGGGGGCCGGGCCGGAACACCGGGGAGCTGTTTTTT	CASREDRGPGRNTGELFF
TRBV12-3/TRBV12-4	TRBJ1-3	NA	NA	TGTGCCAGCAGTCTTACAAGAAACACCATATATTTT	CASSLTRNTIYF
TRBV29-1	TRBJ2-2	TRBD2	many	TGCAGCGTTGAACAACTAGCGGGAGTCGATCACGGGGAGCTGTTTTTT	CSVEQLAGVDHGELFF
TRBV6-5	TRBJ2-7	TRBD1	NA	TGTGCCAGCAGTTACCAGGGACAGGGAGAAGACGAGCAGTACTTC	CASSYQGQGEDEQYF
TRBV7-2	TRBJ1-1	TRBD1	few	TGTGCCAGCAGCGTCCCCCGGACAGGGGGCACTGAAGCTTTCTTT	CASSVPRTGGTEAFF
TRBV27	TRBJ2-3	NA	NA	TGTGCCAGCAGTTTGTGGGGCGGGGTAGATACGCAGTATTTT	CASSLWGGVDTQYF
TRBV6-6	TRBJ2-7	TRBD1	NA	TGTGCCAGCAGACTCGGACAGGGGGCCTACGAGCAGTACTTC	CASRLGQGAYEQYF
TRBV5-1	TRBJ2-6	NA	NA	TGCGCCAGCAGCTTAGCGAGGAGGTCTGGGGCCAACGTCCTGACTTTC	CASSLARRSGANVLTF
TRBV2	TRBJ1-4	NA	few	TGTGCCAGCAGTACCCGACGGGGAGAACTGTTTTTT	CASSTRRGELFF
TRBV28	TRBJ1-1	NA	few	TGTGCCAGCAGTTTACTGGTATCCTCCCGCTGGGCTTTCTTT	CASSLLVSSRWAFF
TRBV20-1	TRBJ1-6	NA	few	TGCAGTGCTTTCCCGGACAGTAATTCACCCCTCCACTTT	CSAFPDSNSPLHF
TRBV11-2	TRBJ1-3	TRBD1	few	TGTGCCAGCAGCCGGACAGGGGAACCCGTTTTGGCTGGAAACACCATATATTTT	CASSRTGEPVLAGNTIYF
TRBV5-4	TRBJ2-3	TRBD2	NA	TGTGCCAGCAGCACGGGACTACCTAGCACAGATACGCAGTATTTT	CASSTGLPSTDTQYF
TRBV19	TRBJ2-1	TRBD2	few	TGTGCCAGTAGTATCAGCGGGAGGATCGACTCCTACAATGAGCAGTTCTTC	CASSISGRIDSYNEQFF
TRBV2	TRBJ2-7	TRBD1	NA	TGTGCCAGCAGTGTGGGACAGATCTCGGAGCAGTACTTC	CASSVGQISEQYF
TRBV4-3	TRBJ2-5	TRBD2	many	TGCGCCAGCAGCCAAGATCGGGGACTAGCGGGCCCGGAGACCCAGTACTTC	CASSQDRGLAGPETQYF
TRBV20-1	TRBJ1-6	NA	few	TGCAGTGCTAGAGATTTCCAGAATAATTCACCCCTCCACTTT	CSARDFQNNSPLHF
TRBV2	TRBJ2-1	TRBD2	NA	TGTGCCAGCACCGTGCACAGCGGGAACAATGAGCAGTTCTTC	CASTVHSGNNEQFF
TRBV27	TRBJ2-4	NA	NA	TGTGCCAGCAGTTTCTTGGACGCCTCCAAAAACATTCAGTACTTC	CASSFLDASKNIQYF
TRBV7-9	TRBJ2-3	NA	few	TGTGCCAGCAGCTTAGCCCTCATACAGGCCCGCTTCTTGACAGATACGCAGTATTTT	CASSLALIQARFLTDTQYF